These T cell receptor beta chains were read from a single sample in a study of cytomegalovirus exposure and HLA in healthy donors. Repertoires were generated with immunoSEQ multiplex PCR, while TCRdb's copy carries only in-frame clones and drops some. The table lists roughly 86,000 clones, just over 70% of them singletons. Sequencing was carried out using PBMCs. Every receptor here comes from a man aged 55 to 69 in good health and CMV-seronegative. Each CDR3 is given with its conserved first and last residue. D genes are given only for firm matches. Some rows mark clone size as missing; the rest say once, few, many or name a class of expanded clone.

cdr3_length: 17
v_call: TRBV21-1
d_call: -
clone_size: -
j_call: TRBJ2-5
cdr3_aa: CASSSPFGQGKKETQYF
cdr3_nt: TGTGCCAGCAGCTCCCCCTTCGGACAGGGGAAGAAAGAGACCCAGTACTTC

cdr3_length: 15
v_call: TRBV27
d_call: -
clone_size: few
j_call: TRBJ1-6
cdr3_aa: CASSPMSSYNSPLHF
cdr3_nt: TGTGCCAGCAGTCCTATGAGCTCCTATAATTCACCCCTCCACTTT

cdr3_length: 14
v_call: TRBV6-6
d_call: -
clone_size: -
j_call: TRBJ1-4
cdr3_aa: CASSYEGTNEKLFF
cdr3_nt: TGTGCCAGCAGTTACGAGGGAACTAATGAAAAACTGTTTTTT

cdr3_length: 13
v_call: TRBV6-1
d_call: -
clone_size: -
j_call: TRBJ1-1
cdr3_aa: CASSERVLAEAFF
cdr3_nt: TGTGCCAGCAGTGAACGCGTGTTAGCTGAAGCTTTCTTT

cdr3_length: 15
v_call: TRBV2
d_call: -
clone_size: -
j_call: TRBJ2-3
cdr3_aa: CASSEKELPPDTQYF
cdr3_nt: TGTGCCAGCAGTGAGAAGGAGTTGCCCCCAGATACGCAGTATTTT

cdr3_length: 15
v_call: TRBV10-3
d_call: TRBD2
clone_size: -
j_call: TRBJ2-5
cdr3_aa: CAIRVAGTHQETQYF
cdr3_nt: TGTGCCATCAGGGTAGCGGGGACACACCAAGAGACCCAGTACTTC

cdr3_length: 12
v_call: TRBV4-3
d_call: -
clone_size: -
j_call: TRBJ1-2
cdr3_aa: CASSRIQGIYTF
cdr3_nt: TGCGCCAGCAGCCGAATACAGGGTATCTACACCTTC

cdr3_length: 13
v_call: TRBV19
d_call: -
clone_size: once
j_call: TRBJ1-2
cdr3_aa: CASEPSTNYGYTF
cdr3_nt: TGTGCCAGCGAACCAAGCACCAACTATGGCTACACCTTC

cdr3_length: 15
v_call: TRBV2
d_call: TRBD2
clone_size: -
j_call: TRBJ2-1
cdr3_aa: CASSLLAGGRDEQFF
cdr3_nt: TGTGCCAGCAGCCTCCTAGCGGGAGGGCGGGATGAGCAGTTCTTC

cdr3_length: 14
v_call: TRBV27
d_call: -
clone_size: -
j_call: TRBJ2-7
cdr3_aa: CASFNMAGSYEQYF
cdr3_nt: TGTGCCAGCTTCAACATGGCAGGGTCCTACGAGCAGTACTTC

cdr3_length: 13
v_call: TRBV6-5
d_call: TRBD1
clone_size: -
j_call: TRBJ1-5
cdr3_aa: CASRPTGDQPQHF
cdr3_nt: TGTGCCAGCAGACCGACAGGGGATCAGCCCCAGCATTTT

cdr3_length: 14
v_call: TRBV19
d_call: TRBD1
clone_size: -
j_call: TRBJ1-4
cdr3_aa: CASSLQGAGEKLFF
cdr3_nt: TGTGCCAGTAGCCTACAGGGGGCAGGTGAAAAACTGTTTTTT

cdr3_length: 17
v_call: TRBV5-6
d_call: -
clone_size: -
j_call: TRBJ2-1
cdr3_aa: CASSLDASNRLGNEQFF
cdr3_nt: TGTGCCAGCAGCTTGGACGCGTCGAACAGACTAGGCAATGAGCAGTTCTTC

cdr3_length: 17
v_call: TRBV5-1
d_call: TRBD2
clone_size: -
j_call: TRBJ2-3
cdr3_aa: CASSDQQTDGLGDTQYF
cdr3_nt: TGCGCCAGCAGCGATCAACAGACGGACGGACTAGGAGATACGCAGTATTTT

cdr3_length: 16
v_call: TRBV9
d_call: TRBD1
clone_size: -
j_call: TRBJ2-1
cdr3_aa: CASSMTDRGIINEQFF
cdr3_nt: TGTGCCAGCAGCATGACGGACAGGGGAATCATCAATGAGCAGTTCTTC

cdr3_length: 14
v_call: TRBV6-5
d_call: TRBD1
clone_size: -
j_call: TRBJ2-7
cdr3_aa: CASSTQGAIYEQYF
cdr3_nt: TGTGCCAGCAGTACGCAGGGGGCGATCTACGAGCAGTACTTC

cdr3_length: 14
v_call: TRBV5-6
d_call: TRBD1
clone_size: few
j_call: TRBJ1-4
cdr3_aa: CASSWGQGVEKLFF
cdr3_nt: TGTGCCAGCAGCTGGGGACAGGGCGTCGAAAAACTGTTTTTT

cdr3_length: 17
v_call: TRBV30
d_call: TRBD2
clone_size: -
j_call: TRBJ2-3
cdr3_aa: CAWRGGFSGASTDTQYF
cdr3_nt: TGTGCCTGGAGGGGTGGATTTAGCGGGGCGAGCACAGATACGCAGTATTTT

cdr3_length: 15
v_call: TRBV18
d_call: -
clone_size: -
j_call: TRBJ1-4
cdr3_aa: CASSPWQDENEKLFF
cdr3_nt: TGTGCCAGCTCACCATGGCAGGATGAAAATGAAAAACTGTTTTTT

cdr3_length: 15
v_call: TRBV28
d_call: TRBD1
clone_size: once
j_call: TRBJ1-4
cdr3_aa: CASSLPGGANEKLFF
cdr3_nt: TGTGCCAGCAGTTTACCAGGGGGCGCAAATGAAAAACTGTTTTTT

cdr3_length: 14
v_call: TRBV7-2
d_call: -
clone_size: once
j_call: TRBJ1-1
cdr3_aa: CASSSRAMNTEAFF
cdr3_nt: TGTGCCAGCAGCTCCAGGGCTATGAACACTGAAGCTTTCTTT

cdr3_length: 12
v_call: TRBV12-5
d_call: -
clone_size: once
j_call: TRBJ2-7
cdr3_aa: CASGPNSYEQYF
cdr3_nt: TGTGCTAGTGGTCCAAACTCCTACGAGCAGTACTTC

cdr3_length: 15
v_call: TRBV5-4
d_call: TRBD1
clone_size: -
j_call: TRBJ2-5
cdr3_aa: CASSGFRDSQETQYF
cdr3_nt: TGTGCCAGCAGCGGTTTCAGGGACAGCCAAGAGACCCAGTACTTC

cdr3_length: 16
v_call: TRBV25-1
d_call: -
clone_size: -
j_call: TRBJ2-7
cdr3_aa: CASSEYGYGLSYEQYF
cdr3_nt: TGTGCCAGCAGTGAATACGGATATGGACTATCCTACGAGCAGTACTTC

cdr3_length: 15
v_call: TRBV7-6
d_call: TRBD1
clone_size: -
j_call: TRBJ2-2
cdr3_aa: CASSLTGINTGELFF
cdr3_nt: TGTGCCAGCAGCCTGACAGGGATCAACACCGGGGAGCTGTTTTTT

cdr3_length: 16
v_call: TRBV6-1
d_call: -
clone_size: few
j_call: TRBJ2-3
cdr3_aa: CASSENLADLTDTQYF
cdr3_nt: TGTGCCAGCAGTGAAAATTTAGCGGATCTCACAGATACGCAGTATTTT

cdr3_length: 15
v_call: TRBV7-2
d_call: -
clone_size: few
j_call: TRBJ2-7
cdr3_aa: CASSPFTVVSYEQYF
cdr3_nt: TGTGCCAGCAGCCCCTTTACTGTCGTCTCCTACGAGCAGTACTTC

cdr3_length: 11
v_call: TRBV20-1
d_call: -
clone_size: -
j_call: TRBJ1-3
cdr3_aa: CSARYGNTIYF
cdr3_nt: TGCAGTGCTAGATATGGAAACACCATATATTTT

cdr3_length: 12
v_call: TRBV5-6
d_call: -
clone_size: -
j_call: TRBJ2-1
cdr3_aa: CASSFSSGEQFF
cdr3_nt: TGTGCCAGCAGCTTTTCCTCCGGTGAGCAGTTCTTC

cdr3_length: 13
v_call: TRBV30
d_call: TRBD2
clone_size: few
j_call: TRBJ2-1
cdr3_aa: CAWSGGPYNEQFF
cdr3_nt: TGTGCCTGGTCGGGGGGGCCTTACAATGAGCAGTTCTTC

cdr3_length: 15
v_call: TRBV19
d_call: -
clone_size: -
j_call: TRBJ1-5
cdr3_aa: CASSIGFGGSQPQHF
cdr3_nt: TGTGCCAGTAGTATAGGTTTCGGGGGAAGCCAGCCCCAGCATTTT